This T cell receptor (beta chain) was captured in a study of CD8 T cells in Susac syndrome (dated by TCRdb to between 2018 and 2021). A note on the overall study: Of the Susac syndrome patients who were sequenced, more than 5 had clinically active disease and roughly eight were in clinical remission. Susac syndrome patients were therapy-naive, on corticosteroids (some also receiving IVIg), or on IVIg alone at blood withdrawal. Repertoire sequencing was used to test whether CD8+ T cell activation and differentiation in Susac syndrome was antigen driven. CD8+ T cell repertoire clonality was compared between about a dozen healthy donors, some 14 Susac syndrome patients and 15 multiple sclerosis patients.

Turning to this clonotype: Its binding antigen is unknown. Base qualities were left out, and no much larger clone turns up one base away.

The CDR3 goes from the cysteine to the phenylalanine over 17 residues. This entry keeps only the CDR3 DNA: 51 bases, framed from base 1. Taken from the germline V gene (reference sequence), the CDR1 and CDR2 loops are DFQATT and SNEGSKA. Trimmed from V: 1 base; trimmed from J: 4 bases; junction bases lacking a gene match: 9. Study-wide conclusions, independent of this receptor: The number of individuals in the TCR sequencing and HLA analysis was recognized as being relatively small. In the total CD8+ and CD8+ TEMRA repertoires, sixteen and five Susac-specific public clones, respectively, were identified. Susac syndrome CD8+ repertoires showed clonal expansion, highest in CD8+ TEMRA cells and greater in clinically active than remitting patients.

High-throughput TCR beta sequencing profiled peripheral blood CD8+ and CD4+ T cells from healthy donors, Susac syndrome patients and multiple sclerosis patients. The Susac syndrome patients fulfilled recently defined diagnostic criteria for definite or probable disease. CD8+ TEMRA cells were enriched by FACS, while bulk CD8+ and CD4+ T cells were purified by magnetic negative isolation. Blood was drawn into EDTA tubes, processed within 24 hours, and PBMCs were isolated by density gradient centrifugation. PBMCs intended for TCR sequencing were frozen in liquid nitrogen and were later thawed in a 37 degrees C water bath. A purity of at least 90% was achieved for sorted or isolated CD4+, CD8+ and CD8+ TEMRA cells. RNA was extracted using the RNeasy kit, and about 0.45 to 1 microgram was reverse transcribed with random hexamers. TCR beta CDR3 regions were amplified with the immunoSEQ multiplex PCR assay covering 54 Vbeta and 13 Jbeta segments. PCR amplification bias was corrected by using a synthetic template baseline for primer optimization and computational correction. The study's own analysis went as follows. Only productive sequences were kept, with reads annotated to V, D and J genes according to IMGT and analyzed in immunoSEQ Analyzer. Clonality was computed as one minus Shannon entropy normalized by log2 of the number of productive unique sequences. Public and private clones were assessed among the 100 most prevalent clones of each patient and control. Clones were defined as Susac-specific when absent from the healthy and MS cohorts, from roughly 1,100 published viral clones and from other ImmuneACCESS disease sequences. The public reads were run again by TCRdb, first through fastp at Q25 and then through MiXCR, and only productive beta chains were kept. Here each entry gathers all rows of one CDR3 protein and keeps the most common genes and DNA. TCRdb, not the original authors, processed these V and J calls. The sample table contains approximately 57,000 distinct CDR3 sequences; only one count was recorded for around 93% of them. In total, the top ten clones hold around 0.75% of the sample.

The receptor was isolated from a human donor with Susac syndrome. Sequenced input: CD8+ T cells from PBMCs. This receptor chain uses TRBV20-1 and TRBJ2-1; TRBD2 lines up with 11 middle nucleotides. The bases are TGCAGTGCTAGAGGGCTGCGAGTAGCGGGGGGGTACAATGAGCAGTTCTTC. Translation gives CSARGLRVAGGYNEQFF.